The rows below give T cell receptor beta chains drawn from one sample of a study of blood T cell repertoires in COVID-19. Profiling relied on immunoSEQ multiplex PCR, and the TCRdb table lists in-frame clones only, not all of them. The table has about 58,000 clones, more than 85% seen once. Sample: peripheral blood. These TCRs come from a human donor with active COVID-19. The donor label of this sample is uncertain. The CDR3 runs from the conserved cysteine through the conserved F or W. Fields, in order: V gene, J gene, CDR3 protein.

v_gene: TRBV30
j_gene: TRBJ1-6
CDR3aa: CAWGTGGFSPLHF

v_gene: TRBV5-1
j_gene: TRBJ2-2
CDR3aa: CASSSRETGELFF

v_gene: TRBV27
j_gene: TRBJ2-1
CDR3aa: CASSLWASGQNEQFF

v_gene: TRBV21-1
j_gene: TRBJ2-7
CDR3aa: CASSSRPGGNLFDRFHEQYF

v_gene: TRBV4-1
j_gene: TRBJ1-6
CDR3aa: CASSQVAGANSPLHF

v_gene: TRBV12-5
j_gene: TRBJ1-2
CDR3aa: CASGPVGAYGYTF

v_gene: TRBV6-5
j_gene: TRBJ1-5
CDR3aa: CASSYRTPKSNQPQHF

v_gene: TRBV10-1
j_gene: TRBJ2-1
CDR3aa: CASSATSGTYNEQFF

v_gene: TRBV29-1
j_gene: TRBJ2-7
CDR3aa: CSVLAEYEQYF

v_gene: TRBV20-1
j_gene: TRBJ2-7
CDR3aa: CSASRSGGSYEQYF